This T cell receptor (beta chain) comes out of a study of beta chain features in type 1 diabetes. Study findings and constraints: In comparison with healthy donors, patients had naive, central memory and Treg TCRB repertoires that appeared more similar. The study found fewer insertions and more deletions at VDJ junctions in type 1 diabetes patients. In all four CD4+ subsets, TCRB CDR3 length was significantly, moderately reduced in type 1 diabetes.

Sampling consisted of one heparinised blood draw per donor, averaging approximately 120 mL. Of note for this clone: What it binds is not known. At one end the junction does not follow the germline gene, possibly because of a read error.

Germline V gives CDR1 GTSNPN, CDR2 SVGIG (reference sequence). The CDR3 is made up of 13 amino acids. Expressed TCRB transcripts were sequenced, since all the RNA that had been isolated was reverse transcribed. An average of about 3.5 million reads was obtained for naive, central memory and regulatory T cell samples. TCRdb's table, derived via immunoSEQ multiplex PCR, lists solely in-frame clones and lacks some. Among some 660,000 clones listed, around 15% were seen once. The TCR comes from a man aged 18 to 29 with type 1 diabetes. Sequencing was performed on naive CD4+ T cells from blood. This rearrangement joins TRBV30 to TRBJ2-7, with TRBD1 identical over 9 bases. The CDR3 DNA sequence: TGTGCCTGGAGTGCCCGGAACCGGGACAGGGCCAACTTC. Its translation: CAWSARNRDRANF.